These 7 T cell receptor beta chains were sequenced from one sample in a study of cytomegalovirus exposure and HLA in healthy donors. Primers: 60 Vbeta forward and 13 Jbeta reverse. Clones were sequenced by immunoSEQ multiplex PCR, and TCRdb holds only the in-frame ones, with some missing. This table has 100,000 to 150,000 clones, under 85% appearing once. The specimen was PBMCs. The receptors were sampled from a male donor in good health and CMV-seropositive.

CDR3 in DNA: TGCAGCGCGGAAGGGGGCTTTAGCGGGAGATACGAGCAGTACTTC. It translates to CSAEGGFSGRYEQYF. V gene TRBV29-1 combines with J gene TRBJ2-7; TRBD2 aligns across 9 bases. Germline loops: CDR1 SQVTM, CDR2 ANQGSEA. V dropped 7 bases and J dropped 4; count of bases not matched to a gene: 14. The CDR3 contains 15 residues.

This clone has more than one count but fewer than ten. The chain carries TRBV7-9 and TRBJ1-3; TRBD1 agrees at 10 bases. The CDR3 covers 15 residues. J was trimmed by 15 bases and V by 0 bases; bases with no gene match: 11. CDR1 and CDR2 from the germline V gene are SEHNR and FQNEAQ (reference sequence). CDR3 in amino acids: CASSLAGTGVPLTYF. DNA for the CDR3: TGTGCCAGCAGCTTAGCCGGGACAGGGGTTCCACTTACATATTTT. Full variable domain (outside the CDR3, taken from reference TRBV7-9 and TRBJ1-3): DTGVSQNPRHKITKRGQNVTFRCDPISEHNRLYWYRQTLGQGPEFLTYFQNEAQLEKSRLLSDRFSAERPKGSFSTLEIQRTEQGDSAMYLCASSLAGTGVPLTYFGEGSWLTVV.

The genes are TRBV7-8 and TRBJ2-5, with 7 positions matching TRBD1. Germline values: CDR1 SGHVS, CDR2 FQNEAQ. Trimming cost V 2 bases and J 4 bases; bases outside gene matches: 7. The CDR3 length is 15 residues. CDR3 amino acids: CASSLTTGIGETQYF. CDR3 coding DNA: TGTGCCAGCAGCTTAACGACAGGGATTGGAGAGACCCAGTACTTC.

V gene TRBV15 combines with J gene TRBJ2-5; the D is unclear. Trimming shortened V by 2 bases and J by 1 base, and 11 bases separated the two germline ends. The CDR3 runs 15 residues. CDR1 LNHNV and CDR2 YYDKDF come from the germline V gene (reference sequence). The CDR3 DNA follows: TGTGCCACCAGCAGAACCTCCGGGTCCCAAGAGACCCAGTACTTC. Protein sequence: CATSRTSGSQETQYF.

This chain connects TRBV2 to TRBJ1-6; D remains ambiguous. Germline-derived CDR1 and CDR2 are SNHLY and FYNNEI. There are 15 residues in the CDR3. The V gene lost 3 bases and the J gene lost 11 bases, with 17 bases spanning the gap. This CDR3 is CASSEFGDLITPLHF. The CDR3 nucleotides are TGTGCCAGCAGTGAGTTCGGGGATCTGATTACACCCCTCCACTTT.

This chain's CDR3 is CASSLDGTGYPGELFF. The CDR3 bases are TGTGCCAGCAGCTTGGATGGGACAGGGTACCCCGGGGAGCTGTTTTTT. The V gene is TRBV5-8, the J gene TRBJ2-2; TRBD1 matches 9 bases. Germline V gene lookup returns CDR1 SGHTS and CDR2 YDEGEE. CDR3 length equals 16 residues. V shed 0 bases, J shed 6 bases, and the junction held 6 bases outside the gene matches.

The V gene is TRBV7-7, the J gene TRBJ2-1; a possible D gene is TRBD2 (5 bases). This CDR3 has 17 residues. Germline V gene lookup returns CDR1 SSHAT and CDR2 FNYEAQ (reference sequence). V lost 3 bases and J lost 4, with 19 bases in between. The CDR3: CASSLFRGTGFYNEQFF. As DNA, the CDR3 is TGTGCCAGCAGCTTGTTCCGCGGTACGGGGTTTTACAATGAGCAGTTCTTC.